This passage covers 21 T cell receptor beta chains from one sample sequenced in a study of coeliac disease. Profiling relied on immunoSEQ multiplex PCR, and the TCRdb table lists in-frame clones only, not all of them. The table lists 3,000 to 3,500 clones, roughly 65% of them singletons. The sample taken for sequencing was lymphocytes from the gut lamina propria. These receptors all come from a woman aged 45 to 65 without celiac disease.

By sample share, this clone is large. The chain has TRBV19 and TRBJ1-5; D gene unclear. The germline CDR1 and CDR2 sequences are LNHDA and SQIVND (reference sequence). The CDR3 contains 13 residues. Trimming took 3 bases from V and 5 from J, leaving 8 bases between them. CDR3 DNA: TGTGCCAGTAGTATTGGCAGTTATCAGCCCCAGCATTTT. It is translated as CASSIGSYQPQHF.

V and J are TRBV19 and TRBJ1-1; D remains ambiguous. The CDR3 covers 13 residues. Between the trimmed V and J ends, which lost 4 bases and 3 bases, there was a span of 9 bases. CDR1 is LNHDA and CDR2 is SQIVND in the germline V gene (reference sequence). In DNA form, the CDR3 reads TGTGCCAGTAGTAGGCGAGGTTACACTGAAGCTTTCTTT. This translates into CASSRRGYTEAFF. Full variable domain (rest looked up from reference TRBV19 and TRBJ1-1): DGGITQSPKYLFRKEGQNVTLSCEQNLNHDAMYWYRQDPGQGLRLIYYSQIVNDFQKGDIAEGYSVSREKKESFPLTVTSAQKNPTAFYLCASSRRGYTEAFFGQGTRLTVV.

V and J are TRBV19 and TRBJ1-3, with no clear D. The CDR3 is 14 amino acids. Trimming took off 4 bases at V and 0 bases at J, with 7 bases between the two ends. Germline CDR1 LNHDA, CDR2 SQIVND (reference sequence). DNA of the CDR3: TGTGCCAGTAGTACGGGGAGCTCTGGAAACACCATATATTTT. Encoded protein: CASSTGSSGNTIYF.

On this clone: At one of its ends the junction is not consistent with the germline gene, which may arise from a read error. This chain links TRBV18 with TRBJ1-1, with 9 bases aligning to TRBD1. Germline V CDR1 and CDR2: KGHSH, LQKENI. The CDR3 runs to 16 residues. The CDR3 DNA reads TGTGCCAGCTCAGTTAGGTTACAGGGGGCGGACACTAAAGCTTTCTTT. Protein: CASSVRLQGADTKAFF.

The table lists this clone with a count of one. CDR3 amino acids: CASRGSLRETEAFF. The CDR3 DNA reads as TGCGCCAGCAGGGGCTCGCTGCGGGAGACTGAAGCTTTCTTT. The chain links TRBV10-2 to TRBJ1-1, with D unclear. Per germline, CDR1 WSHSY and CDR2 SAAADI. The CDR3 runs to 14 residues. V was pared by 6 bases and J by 5 bases, with 16 bases between.

V usage is TRBV9 and J usage is TRBJ2-3; tentatively, D is TRBD1 (5 bases). Trimming left V 1 base short and J 8 bases short, with 11 bases between. This CDR3 is built from 13 residues. Germline V gene lookup returns CDR1 SGDLS and CDR2 YYNGEE. The CDR3 spells CASSVIAQGTQYF. DNA for the CDR3: TGTGCCAGCAGCGTAATTGCCCAGGGTACGCAGTATTTT.

This clone was picked up a small number of times. This chain joins TRBV6-4 and TRBJ2-1; maybe TRBD2 (5 bases). Germline lookup yields CDR1 MRHNA and CDR2 SNTAGT. With 2 bases removed from V and 2 bases from J, the gap between germline ends came to 10 bases. The CDR3 runs 15 residues. CDR3 nucleotide sequence: TGTGCCAGCAGTGACGGACCGGGGACCTACAATGAGCAGTTCTTC. It encodes CASSDGPGTYNEQFF.

This clone was picked up one time. The chain combines TRBV18 with TRBJ2-1; tentatively, D is TRBD1 (5 bases). V was clipped by 2 bases and J by 3 bases, with 11 bases between them. In germline, CDR1 is KGHSH, CDR2 LQKENI. The CDR3 covers 15 residues. The CDR3 region has the DNA TGTGCCAGCTCACCAAGGGGAACCGGCTACAATGAGCAGTTCTTC. Its translation: CASSPRGTGYNEQFF.

In this sample, this clone turned up a few times. V is TRBV6-1 and J is TRBJ1-1; 10 bases are shared with TRBD1. Germline V gives CDR1 MNHNS, CDR2 SASEGT. This CDR3 is built from 15 residues. With V trimmed by 4 bases and J by 11 bases, 13 bases remained unmatched. As DNA, the CDR3 is TGTGCCAGCAGTGCCCGACAGGGGGCTGGGAGGGTGGCTTTCTTT. Its protein is CASSARQGAGRVAFF.

The chain couples TRBV19 to TRBJ2-5; possibly TRBD1 for D (7 bases). The V end lost 8 bases, the J end lost 4 bases, and 20 bases lay between the germline ends. In germline, CDR1 is LNHDA, CDR2 SQIVND (reference sequence). The CDR3 covers 15 residues. The CDR3 here is CASGAGRQGTETQYF. The CDR3 DNA is TGTGCCAGTGGGGCCGGGAGACAGGGAACAGAGACCCAGTACTTC.

This clone appeared once. In DNA form, the CDR3 reads TGTGCCAGCAGTTTACAGGGGGGAAACACCATATATTTT. This encodes CASSLQGGNTIYF. This chain links TRBV27 with TRBJ1-3, with D possibly TRBD1 on 6 matching bases. Per germline, CDR1 MNHEY and CDR2 SMNVEV (reference sequence). This CDR3 has 13 residues. Trimming removed 2 bases from V and 4 bases from J, with 6 bases in between.

This chain uses TRBV5-6 with TRBJ1-1; D may be TRBD1 (5 bases). This CDR3 comprises 15 residues. The ends were cut back, 0 bases at V and 5 bases at J, with 14 bases in the middle. CDR1 and CDR2 from the germline V gene are SGHDT and YYEEEE. The CDR3 DNA is TGTGCCAGCAGCTTGGATCGGGGCCGGGGGACTGAAGCTTTCTTT. It yields the protein CASSLDRGRGTEAFF.

This clone was counted only a few times. The chain couples TRBV5-5 to TRBJ2-2; 9 nucleotides match TRBD2. The CDR3 runs 15 residues. V trimming: 2 bases; J trimming: 5 bases; junction bases outside the gene matches: 4. Germline assignment: CDR1 SGHKS and CDR2 YYEKEE (reference sequence). In DNA form, the CDR3 reads TGTGCCAGCAGCTTCATCGCGGGGGGGACCGGGGAGCTGTTTTTT. Translated: CASSFIAGGTGELFF. The variable domain in full, completed from reference TRBV5-5 and TRBJ2-2, reads DAGVTQSPTHLIKTRGQQVTLRCSPISGHKSVSWYQQVLGQGPQFIFQYYEKEERGRGNFPDRFSARQFPNYSSELNVNALLLGDSALYLCASSFIAGGTGELFFGEGSRLTVL.

The CDR3, as DNA: TGCAGTGCTAGAGGGGTGGAGGGCTACACCTTC. Protein product: CSARGVEGYTF. The rearrangement uses TRBV20-1 and TRBJ1-2; D gene ambiguous. Per the germline V gene, CDR1 is DFQATT and CDR2 is SNEGSKA (reference sequence). Trimming removed 1 base at V and 8 bases at J, with 8 bases between. The CDR3 totals 11 residues.

V is TRBV5-1 and J is TRBJ1-2; 7 positions match TRBD1. The CDR3 contains 15 residues. CDR1 is SGHRS, CDR2 YFSETQ, per germline. Losses at the gene ends were 4 bases for V and 4 bases for J; bases not matched to a gene: 10. The CDR3 coding sequence is TGCGCCAGCAGCCCGACAGGGTCGTATCTCTATGGCTACACCTTC. Residues: CASSPTGSYLYGYTF.

The V call is TRBV19, the J call TRBJ2-1; 7 bases are shared with TRBD1. The germline gives CDR1 LNHDA, CDR2 SQIVND (reference sequence). V gave up 3 bases and J gave up 6 bases; unmatched junction bases: 17. This CDR3 spans 18 amino acids. CDR3 loop: CASSILGQNRPRGNEQFF. CDR3 DNA sequence: TGTGCCAGTAGTATCTTGGGACAGAACCGGCCTAGGGGCAATGAGCAGTTCTTC.

This clone was detected a few times. The chain has TRBV6-6 and TRBJ1-2; possibly TRBD1 for D (6 bases). Germline V lookup: CDR1 MNHNY, CDR2 SVGAGI (reference sequence). This CDR3 region has 13 residues. V shed 10 bases and J shed 8 bases, with 20 bases lying between them. DNA for the CDR3: TGTGCCATCAACCCCGGGGGGCGCTGGGGCTACACCTTC. Its translation: CAINPGGRWGYTF.

This clone is large by share. The genes are TRBV28 and TRBJ1-3; D not certain. Trimming took 5 bases from V and 6 from J, leaving 11 bases between them. Germline CDR1 and CDR2: MDHEN and SYDVKM. CDR3 size: 13 residues. CDR3 amino acids: CASSEEFKNTIYF. For the CDR3, the DNA is TGTGCCAGCAGTGAGGAGTTCAAAAACACCATATATTTT. The full variable domain, completed using reference TRBV28 and TRBJ1-3, is DVKVTQSSRYLVKRTGEKVFLECVQDMDHENMFWYRQDPGLGLRLIYFSYDVKMKEKGDIPEGYSVSREKKERFSLILESASTNQTSMYLCASSEEFKNTIYFGEGSWLTVV.

There are a few counts of this clone. The chain uses TRBV5-4 and TRBJ1-2; 11 bases line up with TRBD1. V dropped 10 bases and J dropped 2; count of bases not matched to a gene: 16. The germline gives CDR1 SGHNT, CDR2 YYREEE (reference sequence). This CDR3 is 17 amino acids long. The CDR3 DNA reads TGTGCCTGTGCCGACTCGGACAGGGGGCAGCGCAACTATGGCTACACCTTC. Translation gives CACADSDRGQRNYGYTF.

The genes are TRBV6-4 and TRBJ2-5, with TRBD1 identical over 11 bases. V trimming: 8 bases; J trimming: 4 bases; junction bases outside the gene matches: 9. Germline values: CDR1 MRHNA, CDR2 SNTAGT. The CDR3 has 15 residues. The DNA for the CDR3 is TGTGCCAGCGTAAGGACAGGGGGCGGTGGAGAGACCCAGTACTTC. Residues: CASVRTGGGGETQYF.

The V and J genes are TRBV29-1 and TRBJ2-1; D gene ambiguous. The V and J ends lost 1 base and 0 bases respectively, with 7 bases between them. This CDR3 is built from 14 residues. The germline V gene has CDR1 SQVTM and CDR2 ANQGSEA. The CDR3 spells CSVEGSFSYNEQFF. In DNA form, the CDR3 reads TGCAGCGTTGAAGGTAGTTTCTCCTACAATGAGCAGTTCTTC.